Listed below are T cell receptor beta chains from one sample, sequenced in a study of T cells in narcolepsy. TCRdb's table, derived via immunoSEQ multiplex PCR, lists solely in-frame clones and lacks some. The sample has 25,000 to 40,000 clones; 75% to 90% are singletons. Sequenced input: CD45RA- memory CD4+ T cells from PBMCs. The receptors derive from a human donor with narcolepsy. The CDR3 runs from the conserved cysteine through the conserved F or W. The D gene is left open where the match is weak. The listing skips clone size in some rows; elsewhere it reads once, few, many or a size class.

clone size,V gene,D gene,J gene,CDR3 DNA,CDR3 protein
-,TRBV5-1,-,TRBJ2-7,TGCGCCAGCAGCTTAGGAGGCTTCTACGAGCAGTACTTC,CASSLGGFYEQYF
-,TRBV5-3,-,TRBJ2-7,TGTGCCAGAAGCCCCCCGAGCTCCTACGGGCAGTACTTC,CARSPPSSYGQYF
-,TRBV28,-,TRBJ2-1,TGTGCCAGCAGGGAGGGGACTCTCTCCTACAATGAGCAGTTCTTC,CASREGTLSYNEQFF
-,TRBV4-3,-,TRBJ1-1,TGCGCCAGCAGCCAACTTATAGTGAACACTGAAGCTTTCTTT,CASSQLIVNTEAFF
-,TRBV19,-,TRBJ1-1,TGTGCCAGTAGTGCGGGCGTTCCGAACACTGAAGCTTTCTTT,CASSAGVPNTEAFF
-,TRBV19,-,TRBJ1-1,TGTGCCAGTAGTAGCAGGGGAGCGAACACTGAAGCTTTCTTT,CASSSRGANTEAFF
once,TRBV5-5,-,TRBJ2-7,TGTGCCAGCAGCTTGATGACTTACAGCGAGCAGTACTTC,CASSLMTYSEQYF
-,TRBV27,TRBD2,TRBJ2-1,TGTGCCAGCAGTTCGATAGCGGGAGGGCCACTTGAGCAGTTCTTC,CASSSIAGGPLEQFF
once,TRBV27,-,TRBJ2-1,TGTGCCAGCAGTCCCCGGCCGACGGGGAATGAGCAGTTCTTC,CASSPRPTGNEQFF
-,TRBV18,-,TRBJ1-5,TGTGCCAGCTCACCACAGGCGGGACGGACCGATCAGCCCCAGCATTTT,CASSPQAGRTDQPQHF
-,TRBV5-6,-,TRBJ1-2,TGTGCCAGCAGCTCCTCCGGGGAGGTCTATGGCTACACCTTC,CASSSSGEVYGYTF
-,TRBV27,-,TRBJ2-5,TGTGCCAGCAGTCCCGGGAGCCGGGAGACCCAGTACTTC,CASSPGSRETQYF
-,TRBV29-1,-,TRBJ1-2,TGCAGCGTTGAAGGGCCTAGACGGGGGTATGGCTACACCTTC,CSVEGPRRGYGYTF
-,TRBV11-2,-,TRBJ2-2,TGTGCCAGCAGCCCCCTCGGTGGCACCGGGGAGCTGTTTTTT,CASSPLGGTGELFF
-,TRBV2,TRBD2,TRBJ2-1,TGTGCCAGCAGTTCCACGGGACTAATGGTCGATGAGCAGTTCTTC,CASSSTGLMVDEQFF
-,TRBV9,TRBD1,TRBJ1-3,TGTGCCAGCGTAACAAAGGGGACAGGGGTAAACTCTGGAAACACCATATATTTT,CASVTKGTGVNSGNTIYF
-,TRBV7-2,TRBD2,TRBJ2-3,TGTGCCAGCAGCCCTCCGGGACTAGCGGGGGGGGCAGATACGCAGTATTTT,CASSPPGLAGGADTQYF
-,TRBV10-1,TRBD1,TRBJ2-2,TGCGCCAGCAGTACCGGGGACAGCACCACCGGGGAGCTGTTTTTT,CASSTGDSTTGELFF
-,TRBV30,TRBD1,TRBJ2-7,TGTGCCTGGAGCCTGATACAGGGGTACGAGCAGTACTTC,CAWSLIQGYEQYF
-,TRBV11-2,-,TRBJ2-2,TGTGCCAGCAGCTTATTATGGGGGAGCAGGAACACCGGGGAGCTGTTTTTT,CASSLLWGSRNTGELFF
-,TRBV19,-,TRBJ1-6,TGTGCCAGTAGTAGGATAGGGGACAATTCACCCCTCCACTTT,CASSRIGDNSPLHF
-,TRBV5-1,-,TRBJ2-5,TGCGCCAGCAGCTTGGGCCGGGGGGAGACCCAGTACTTC,CASSLGRGETQYF
-,TRBV19,-,TRBJ1-4,TGTGCCAGCCTACCTAGAGCGACGGGCACTAATGAAAAACTGTTTTTT,CASLPRATGTNEKLFF
-,TRBV10-1,-,TRBJ2-2,TGCGCCAGCAGTGAACCGGGGACCGGGGCCGGGGAGCTGTTTTTT,CASSEPGTGAGELFF
-,TRBV11-2,-,TRBJ2-7,TGTGCCAGCAGCTCACTTCGGACGTCCAGCTCCTACGAGCAGTACTTC,CASSSLRTSSSYEQYF
-,TRBV7-9,-,TRBJ1-4,TGTGCCAGCAGCTTAGGAGGGACGGAAAATGAAAAACTGTTTTTT,CASSLGGTENEKLFF
-,TRBV7-9,-,TRBJ1-1,TGTGCCAGCAGCCAAGAGGGCGTCGGCACTGAAGCTTTCTTT,CASSQEGVGTEAFF
-,TRBV28,TRBD2,TRBJ2-1,TGTGCCAGCAGCAAAAGCGGGACCTACAATGAGCAGTTCTTC,CASSKSGTYNEQFF
-,TRBV7-8,-,TRBJ1-4,TGTGCCAGCACCCTCGGCGGCACAGGCTTTGAAAAACTGTTTTTT,CASTLGGTGFEKLFF
-,TRBV6-6,-,TRBJ2-4,TGTGCCAGCAGTTACGGGGAGCCTGGGGGTATGGACATTCAGTACTTC,CASSYGEPGGMDIQYF
-,TRBV27,-,TRBJ1-4,TGTGCCAGCAGTTTGCGGGCAGGCCTTGCAACTAATGAAAAACTGTTTTTT,CASSLRAGLATNEKLFF
once,TRBV9,TRBD2,TRBJ2-7,TGTGCCAGCAGCGTGGAAGCGCGGGGGGGCAAGTACGAGCAGTACTTC,CASSVEARGGKYEQYF
-,TRBV7-9,TRBD1,TRBJ1-4,TGTGCCAGCAGCATGAGACAGGGGAATGAAAAACTGTTTTTT,CASSMRQGNEKLFF
-,TRBV9,-,TRBJ2-2,TGTGCCAGCAAAGGGACCGGGGAGCTGTTTTTT,CASKGTGELFF
-,TRBV9,-,TRBJ2-3,TGTGCCAGCAGCAGGAACCGGGACGCGAGCACAGATACGCAGTATTTT,CASSRNRDASTDTQYF
-,TRBV14,-,TRBJ1-3,TGTGCCAGCAGCCATCTTACTGGACAGACCTCTGGAAACACCATATATTTT,CASSHLTGQTSGNTIYF
few,TRBV6-1,-,TRBJ1-5,TGTGCCAGCAGTGAGGCGTTCGACCAGCCCCAGCATTTT,CASSEAFDQPQHF
-,TRBV10-2,TRBD1,TRBJ1-1,TGCGCCAGCAGGGAAGGACAGGGACTCCTTGCCACTGAAGCTTTCTTT,CASREGQGLLATEAFF
few,TRBV2,-,TRBJ1-1,TGTGCCAGCAGTGCAGGGAACACTGAAGCTTTCTTT,CASSAGNTEAFF
-,TRBV4-1,TRBD1,TRBJ1-4,TGCGCCAGCAGCCAAGGCCAACAGGGGCCCGCTGGCGAAAAACTGTTTTTT,CASSQGQQGPAGEKLFF
-,TRBV11-2,-,TRBJ2-1,TGTGCCAGCAGCTCCCGGACCCCGTCTAATGAGCAGTTCTTC,CASSSRTPSNEQFF
once,TRBV11-2,-,TRBJ2-6,TGTGCCAGCAGCTTGTCCGGGGCCAACGTCCTGACTTTC,CASSLSGANVLTF